These T cell receptor beta chains were read from a single sample in a study of metastatic and nonmetastatic thyroid tumors. TCRdb re-called the PCR reads via MiXCR. This sample has 5,000 to 7,500 clones, with about 30% found just once. The sample was adjacent normal tissue. The receptors stem from a female donor with papillary thyroid cancer or a benign thyroid nodule (not recorded which). Some clones in this sample may be carry-over from other donors' samples. CDR3s include the opening cysteine and the closing phenylalanine or tryptophan. The D gene is left open where the match is weak. Expanded clones are given a class, and other clones once, few, many or no size at all.

j_call d_call v_call clone_size cdr3_length cdr3_nt cdr3_aa
TRBJ2-1 NA TRBV27 NA 14 TGTGCCAGCAGTCGGGATTTGACGGGCGGTGAGCAGTTCTTC CASSRDLTGGEQFF
TRBJ1-6 NA TRBV5-1 few 17 TGCGCCAGCAGCTTGGTGGCAGCGAGCTCCTATAATTCACCCCTCCACTTT CASSLVAASSYNSPLHF
TRBJ1-1 TRBD1 TRBV28 NA 15 TGTGCCAGCAGTTTAACAGGGGGCCTCCTTTCTGAAGCTTTCTTT CASSLTGGLLSEAFF
TRBJ2-3 NA TRBV20-1 few 10 TGCAGTGCTTTCGAAGATACGCAGTATTTT CSAFEDTQYF
TRBJ2-6 TRBD2 TRBV7-6 NA 18 TGTGCCAGCAGCCCTGGGACTAGGGGAGGCTCTGGGGCCAACGTCCTGACTTTC CASSPGTRGGSGANVLTF
TRBJ2-7 TRBD2 TRBV6-6 few 15 TGTGCCAGCAGTTACTCGCTAGCGGGAGTGTACGAGCAGTACTTC CASSYSLAGVYEQYF
TRBJ2-7 TRBD1 TRBV10-3 few 14 TGTGCCATCAGGTACGGGACAGGGTACTACGAGCAGTACTTC CAIRYGTGYYEQYF
TRBJ1-5 TRBD1 TRBV4-1 NA 16 TGCGCCAGCAGCCCCCGACAGGGCGGTTTCAATCAGCCCCAGCATTTT CASSPRQGGFNQPQHF
TRBJ2-7 NA TRBV2 NA 14 TGTGCCAGCAGTGAAGTTCTGCGCCCTTACGAGCAGTACTTC CASSEVLRPYEQYF
TRBJ2-1 NA TRBV6-5 few 15 TGTGCCAGCAGTTACTCGTACCGGGGCTACAATGAGCAGTTCTTC CASSYSYRGYNEQFF
TRBJ1-2 NA TRBV5-1 few 11 TGCGCCAGCAGCGACCTTGGCGGCTACACCTTC CASSDLGGYTF
TRBJ2-4 TRBD1 TRBV11-2 few 17 TGTGCCAGCAGCTCACTCCGGGGACAGGGGGAAAGAAACATTCAGTACTTC CASSSLRGQGERNIQYF